The rows below give T cell receptor beta chains drawn from one sample of a study of long-term antiretroviral therapy in people with HIV. The repertoire was sequenced with immunoSEQ multiplex PCR; TCRdb's copy has only in-frame clones and lacks some. The sample has fewer than 20,000 clones, around 94% seen once; the top ten hold under 5.5%. The specimen was unsorted PBMCs, collected 6.4 years after starting antiretroviral therapy. Receptors originate from a woman between 45 and 60 years old with HIV. Both conserved end residues are part of each CDR3. D genes are given only for firm matches. Rows may omit the clone size; those that give it use once, few, many or a size class.

>TRBJ2-7|-|-|TRBV27
CASSLSSGAYEQYF
TGTGCCAGCAGTTTATCCTCGGGGGCCTACGAGCAGTACTTC
>TRBJ1-1|-|-|TRBV10-3
CAISVRDLSEAFF
TGTGCCATCAGTGTTAGGGATTTGTCGGAAGCTTTCTTT
>TRBJ2-7|-|-|TRBV5-1
CASSSGRETYEQYF
TGCGCCAGCAGCAGCGGACGGGAGACCTACGAGCAGTACTTC
>TRBJ1-5|-|-|TRBV2
CASRTGQDQPQHF
TGTGCCAGCAGGACGGGTCAGGATCAGCCCCAGCATTTT
>TRBJ2-2|-|TRBD2|TRBV18
CASSPLSPGGPDTGELFF
TGTGCCAGCTCACCATTATCCCCGGGAGGGCCGGACACCGGGGAGCTGTTTTTT
>TRBJ2-5|-|-|TRBV10-3
CAISVAGIETQYF
TGTGCCATCAGTGTGGCAGGAATAGAGACCCAGTACTTC
>TRBJ1-1|-|-|TRBV28
CASSLWGGGTEAFF
TGTGCCAGCAGTTTATGGGGTGGTGGCACTGAAGCTTTCTTT
>TRBJ2-7|-|TRBD2|TRBV9
CASSVGWGLVYEQYF
TGTGCCAGCAGCGTAGGGTGGGGACTAGTCTACGAGCAGTACTTC
>TRBJ2-3|once|-|TRBV9
CASSVDLGADTQYF
TGTGCCAGCAGCGTGGATCTGGGGGCCGATACGCAGTATTTT
>TRBJ2-7|-|TRBD2|TRBV7-9
CASRKGTSGRAVEQYF
TGTGCCAGCAGGAAAGGGACTAGCGGGAGGGCCGTCGAGCAGTACTTC
>TRBJ1-3|-|-|TRBV2
CASSLRTDFVFSGNTIYF
TGTGCCAGCAGTCTTAGGACCGATTTTGTATTCTCTGGAAACACCATATATTTT
>TRBJ2-1|-|TRBD2|TRBV9
CASSPRLAHNNEQFF
TGTGCCAGCAGCCCCCGACTAGCCCATAACAATGAGCAGTTCTTC
>TRBJ1-1|-|TRBD1|TRBV19
CASSLEGQGRGGTEAFF
TGTGCCAGTAGTCTCGAGGGACAGGGCAGAGGAGGCACTGAAGCTTTCTTT
>TRBJ2-2|few|-|TRBV19
CASSMAAWSGELFF
TGTGCCAGTAGTATGGCAGCCTGGTCCGGGGAGCTGTTTTTT
>TRBJ2-3|once|TRBD2|TRBV19
CASTRSGSADTQYF
TGTGCCAGTACCCGCAGCGGGAGTGCAGATACGCAGTATTTT
>TRBJ2-3|-|-|TRBV27
CASSMGIGDTQYF
TGTGCCAGCAGTATGGGGATTGGGGATACGCAGTATTTT
>TRBJ2-7|-|-|TRBV4-1
CASSQNIEEQYF
TGCGCCAGCAGCCAAAACATAGAAGAGCAGTACTTC
>TRBJ2-3|once|TRBD2|TRBV7-9
CASSWATSGNTDTQYF
TGTGCCAGCAGCTGGGCGACTAGCGGCAACACAGATACGCAGTATTTT
>TRBJ2-3|-|-|TRBV10-2
CASSDYRDSTDTQYF
TGCGCCAGCAGTGACTACAGGGACAGCACAGATACGCAGTATTTT
>TRBJ2-7|-|TRBD2|TRBV18
CASSPPSSGGGYEQYF
TGTGCCAGCTCACCACCATCGTCGGGAGGCGGATACGAGCAGTACTTC
>TRBJ1-1|-|-|TRBV18
CASSPSNTEAFF
TGTGCCAGCTCACCGTCGAACACTGAAGCTTTCTTT
>TRBJ2-5|-|TRBD1|TRBV6-5
CASSSGGEAQYF
TGTGCCAGCAGCTCAGGGGGCGAGGCCCAGTACTTC
>TRBJ2-5|once|-|TRBV18
CASSPELYSGETQYF
TGTGCCAGCTCACCAGAGTTGTATTCGGGGGAGACCCAGTACTTC
>TRBJ2-1|-|TRBD1|TRBV5-1
CASSLAGQGFNEQFF
TGCGCCAGCAGCTTGGCAGGACAGGGGTTCAATGAGCAGTTCTTC
>TRBJ2-1|-|-|TRBV5-4
CASSLVGHPEQFF
TGTGCCAGCAGCTTGGTAGGACACCCTGAGCAGTTCTTC
>TRBJ1-2|-|-|TRBV5-1
CASSRGTAPNYGYTF
TGCGCCAGCAGCCGAGGGACCGCCCCTAACTATGGCTACACCTTC
>TRBJ2-1|-|TRBD1|TRBV28
CASSSRQGTSYNEQFF
TGTGCCAGCAGTTCAAGACAGGGGACCTCCTACAATGAGCAGTTCTTC
>TRBJ2-3|-|-|TRBV7-2
CASSLVETTDTQYF
TGTGCCAGCAGCTTAGTAGAGACCACAGATACGCAGTATTTT
>TRBJ2-3|-|TRBD2|TRBV11-2
CASSLLAGVTPGTDTQYF
TGTGCCAGCAGCTTGTTAGCGGGAGTCACACCAGGCACAGATACGCAGTATTTT
>TRBJ2-6|-|TRBD1|TRBV6-1
CASGGQGIIFSGANVLTF
TGTGCCAGCGGTGGACAGGGCATCATTTTCTCTGGGGCCAACGTCCTGACTTTC
>TRBJ2-7|-|-|TRBV21-1
CASSTNTPYF
TGTGCCAGCAGCACAAACACCCCTTACTTC
>TRBJ2-5|-|-|TRBV11-2
CASSTRLVTDQKTQYF
TGTGCCAGCAGCACACGACTAGTAACCGACCAAAAGACCCAGTACTTC
>TRBJ1-2|-|-|TRBV28
CASSPDSRGYTF
TGTGCCAGCAGCCCAGACAGTCGCGGCTACACCTTC
>TRBJ2-1|-|TRBD2|TRBV27
CASSPGLAGAGNEQFF
TGTGCCAGCAGCCCGGGACTAGCGGGAGCGGGCAATGAGCAGTTCTTC
>TRBJ1-5|-|-|TRBV19
CASSYGDGEGWPQHF
TGTGCCAGTAGCTATGGTGACGGGGAAGGGTGGCCCCAGCATTTT
>TRBJ2-7|-|-|TRBV19
CASMGKGFNEQYF
TGTGCCAGTATGGGGAAGGGGTTCAACGAGCAGTACTTC
>TRBJ2-1|-|TRBD2|TRBV6-4
CASRAGTSGRVTYNEQFF
TGTGCCAGCAGGGCCGGGACTAGCGGGAGAGTAACCTACAATGAGCAGTTCTTC
>TRBJ1-4|-|TRBD1|TRBV7-9
CASNRGDEKLFF
TGTGCCAGCAACAGGGGGGATGAAAAACTGTTTTTT
>TRBJ1-2|-|-|TRBV7-8
CASSFSQIGRPYGYTF
TGTGCCAGCAGCTTCAGTCAGATAGGCAGGCCCTATGGCTACACCTTC
>TRBJ1-1|-|TRBD1|TRBV5-5
CASSLEPQGVSTEAFF
TGTGCCAGCAGCTTGGAGCCACAGGGGGTTAGTACTGAAGCTTTCTTT
>TRBJ1-2|-|-|TRBV6-5
CATGPPGYGYTF
TGTGCCACGGGACCCCCGGGCTATGGCTACACCTTC
>TRBJ2-7|-|-|TRBV5-1
CASSLEAPYEQYF
TGCGCCAGCAGCTTAGAGGCTCCATACGAGCAGTACTTC
>TRBJ2-7|-|-|TRBV6-1
CASRLPSAYEQYF
TGTGCCAGCCGGCTCCCCAGCGCCTACGAGCAGTACTTC
>TRBJ2-1|-|-|TRBV9
CASSPANEQFF
TGTGCCAGCAGCCCGGCCAATGAGCAGTTCTTC
>TRBJ2-3|-|TRBD2|TRBV5-1
CASSLARTSGWADTQYF
TGCGCCAGCAGCTTGGCTCGGACTAGCGGGTGGGCAGATACGCAGTATTTT
>TRBJ2-1|-|-|TRBV5-1
CASSTPGSPYNEQFF
TGCGCCAGCAGTACCCCGGGTAGTCCCTACAATGAGCAGTTCTTC
>TRBJ1-1|-|-|TRBV7-2
CASSLSATTGNTEAFF
TGTGCCAGCAGCTTATCAGCTACTACAGGGAACACTGAAGCTTTCTTT
>TRBJ2-7|once|-|TRBV7-2
CASSPAGYEQYF
TGTGCCAGCAGCCCCGCGGGCTACGAGCAGTACTTC
>TRBJ2-7|once|-|TRBV6-1
CASRAPTSYEQYF
TGTGCCAGCAGAGCCCCGACTAGCTACGAGCAGTACTTC